Shown below are 16 T cell receptor beta chains from a single sample sequenced in a study of shared clonotypes between healthy human individuals. The data were produced by immunoSEQ multiplex PCR, yet TCRdb's version contains in-frame clones alone and is incomplete. This sample has about 470,000 clones, with roughly 80% found just once. Sequencing was performed on PBMCs. These receptor sequences come from a woman in her 40s in good health. Some clones in this sample may be carry-over from other donors' samples.

This clone was seen many times. The chain combines TRBV4-3 with TRBJ2-1; D is undetermined. The CDR3 loop spans 15 amino acids. Germline lookup yields CDR1 LGHNA and CDR2 YSLEER. The V and J ends lost 0 bases and 4 bases respectively, with 10 bases between them. The CDR3 sequence is CASSQDGAVYNEQFF. The CDR3 region has the DNA TGCGCCAGCAGCCAAGACGGTGCAGTGTACAATGAGCAGTTCTTC.

This chain connects TRBV7-9 to TRBJ2-5; no clear D gene. The J call may be incorrect, as the DNA end agrees better with TRBJ2-7. The CDR3 sequence is 13 residues long. Per germline, CDR1 SEHNR and CDR2 FQNEAQ (reference sequence). The CDR3 region is CASSPSSYYEQYF. CDR3 bases: TGTGCCAGCAGCCCCAGCAGCTACTACGAGCAGTACTTC.

The rearrangement links TRBV29-1 to TRBJ2-2; 9 nucleotides align to TRBD2. CDR3 length: 14 residues. Germline assignment: CDR1 SQVTM and CDR2 ANQGSEA. Unmatched junction bases numbered 7, after V lost 5 bases and J lost 6 bases. The CDR3 loop reads CSVSPGLASGELFF. CDR3 nucleotide sequence: TGCAGCGTTTCACCGGGACTAGCTTCCGGGGAGCTGTTTTTT.

This clone was counted between two and nine times. CDR3 protein: CASSRGGGSANTGELFF. CDR3 nucleotides: TGTGCCAGCTCACGGGGCGGCGGGAGTGCGAACACCGGGGAGCTGTTTTTT. The chain uses TRBV18 and TRBJ2-2; 7 bases map to TRBD2. With 4 bases clipped from V and 0 bases from J, the junction kept 8 bases outside the gene matches. Germline V lookup: CDR1 KGHSH, CDR2 LQKENI. The CDR3 has 17 amino acids.

This chain links TRBV7-2 with TRBJ2-7; D gene ambiguous. V was clipped by 5 bases and J by 0 bases, with 8 bases between them. Germline loops: CDR1 SGHTA, CDR2 FQGNSA. This CDR3 is built from 13 residues. The CDR3 loop reads CASSRWSSYEQYF. CDR3 DNA: TGTGCCAGCAGCCGGTGGAGCTCCTACGAGCAGTACTTC.

This clone occurred a few times. The chain links TRBV23-1 to TRBJ2-1, with D possibly called TRBD1 or TRBD2 (5 bases each). TRBV23-1 is sorted into the ORF group, with uncertain function. The CDR3 is 16 residues long. V lost 4 bases to trimming and J lost 6 bases, with 19 bases between them. CDR3 sequence: CASSPQAGRRINEQFF. CDR3 DNA: TGCGCCAGCAGTCCTCAGGCAGGGCGGAGGATCAATGAGCAGTTCTTC.

The chain combines TRBV4-1 with TRBJ1-2; TRBD1 matches 8 bases. The CDR3 is made up of 16 amino acids. Germline-derived CDR1 and CDR2 are MGHRA and YSYEKL. V was pared by 2 bases and J by 5 bases, with 10 bases of the junction left unmatched. The CDR3 loop is CASSQQSQGAWYGYTF. CDR3 DNA sequence: TGCGCCAGCAGCCAACAATCGCAGGGGGCTTGGTATGGCTACACCTTC.

The chain employs TRBV4-2 and TRBJ2-1; D possibly corresponds to TRBD2 (6 bases). Germline assignment: CDR1 LGHNA and CDR2 YNFKEQ. The CDR3 consists of 14 residues. Trimming removed 3 bases from V and 6 bases from J, with 12 bases in between. The CDR3, as DNA: TGTGCCAGCAGCCAGGACCGGGACTTCAATGAGCAGTTCTTC. This codes for CASSQDRDFNEQFF.

Many counts were recorded for this clone. The chain links TRBV5-1 to TRBJ2-3; 7 bases align to TRBD2. Germline CDR1 reads SGHRS; CDR2 reads YFSETQ. The CDR3 spans 16 residues. V was clipped by 1 base and J by 0 bases; unmatched bases: 5. DNA of the CDR3: TGCGCCAGCAGCTTGTCCCGCGGGAGCAGCACAGATACGCAGTATTTT. It translates to CASSLSRGSSTDTQYF.

The chain recombines TRBV28 with TRBJ2-7; 13 bases are a match to TRBD2. Germline V CDR1 and CDR2: MDHEN, SYDVKM. The V segment lost 5 bases and the J segment 3 bases; nucleotides outside the gene matches: 10. The CDR3 totals 17 residues. The DNA for the CDR3 is TGTGCCAGCAGTCTAGGGACTAGCGGGGACCCTTACTACGAGCAGTACTTC. Translation gives CASSLGTSGDPYYEQYF.

The chain carries TRBV29-1 and TRBJ2-1, with 16 bases that match TRBD2. Germline lookup yields CDR1 SQVTM and CDR2 ANQGSEA. Germline trimming cut 6 bases from V and 7 bases from J; bases unmatched to any gene: 15. This CDR3 is built from 18 residues. The CDR3 DNA reads TGCAGCGTGGCCATCGGGACTAGCGGGAGGGCCGGTATTAATGAGCAGTTCTTC. This translates into CSVAIGTSGRAGINEQFF.

This chain links TRBV6-1 with TRBJ1-1, with unresolved D. Germline V gene lookup returns CDR1 MNHNS and CDR2 SASEGT. The CDR3 consists of 13 residues. With 4 bases removed from V and 7 bases from J, the gap between germline ends came to 13 bases. The CDR3 sequence: CASSVSNVLEAFF. DNA for the CDR3: TGTGCCAGCAGTGTATCGAACGTACTTGAAGCTTTCTTT.

The gene calls are TRBV19 and TRBJ2-4; the match to TRBD1 covers 7 bases. Germline V gene data show CDR1 as LNHDA and CDR2 as SQIVND (reference sequence). This CDR3 is 12 amino acids long. V was pared by 7 bases and J by 8 bases, with 5 bases of the junction left unmatched. The DNA for the CDR3 is TGTGCCAGTACAGGGGGAGTGGACATTCAGTACTTC. Its translation: CASTGGVDIQYF.

CDR3 nucleotides: TGTGCCAGCTCACCAAACCCACGGAATCAGCCCCAGCATTTT. It codes for CASSPNPRNQPQHF. The V and J genes are TRBV18 and TRBJ1-5; D unclear. This CDR3 is 14 amino acids long. The V gene lost 2 bases and the J gene lost 4 bases, with 9 bases spanning the gap. The germline gives CDR1 KGHSH, CDR2 LQKENI.

This clone was recorded a few times. V and J are TRBV2 and TRBJ2-7; 7 positions match TRBD1. Losses at the gene ends were 2 bases for V and 4 bases for J; bases not matched to a gene: 5. CDR1 and CDR2 from the germline V gene are SNHLY and FYNNEI. This CDR3 spans 14 amino acids. The CDR3 bases are TGTGCCAGCAGTGAACTGGGACAGCGATACGAGCAGTACTTC. Its protein is CASSELGQRYEQYF.

The chain uses TRBV6-1 and TRBJ2-5, with 8 bases identical to TRBD2. This CDR3 comprises 15 residues. Germline V gives CDR1 MNHNS, CDR2 SASEGT. V trimming: 3 bases; J trimming: 1 base; junction bases outside the gene matches: 4. CDR3 bases: TGTGCCAGCAGTGACGGCGGGAGGCCCCAAGAGACCCAGTACTTC. Translating gives CASSDGGRPQETQYF.